A selection of T cell receptor beta chains follows, all from one sample in a study of blood T cell repertoires in COVID-19. This table comes from immunoSEQ multiplex PCR, and its TCRdb copy is limited to in-frame clones, with some not included. The sample holds about 360,000 clones, around nine tenths seen once. Sequenced sample: peripheral blood. The receptor source for this set is a human donor in a cohort sampled during active COVID-19. Each CDR3 is given with its conserved first and last residue. The D gene is left open where the match is weak. Size is omitted from some rows. Given values are once, few, many or a class for expanded clones.

length	V	size	D	J	CDR3	DNA
16	TRBV30	.	.	TRBJ1-4	CAWSFGGQPLYEKLFF	TGTGCCTGGAGTTTTGGCGGTCAGCCACTTTATGAAAAACTGTTTTTT
14	TRBV5-1	.	.	TRBJ1-1	CASSLVWGRTEAFF	TGCGCCAGCAGCTTGGTTTGGGGGCGGACTGAAGCTTTCTTT
15	TRBV2	.	TRBD1	TRBJ2-1	CASRLGQGPFNEQFF	TGTGCCAGCAGACTAGGACAGGGCCCCTTCAATGAGCAGTTCTTC
15	TRBV6-2/TRBV6-3	.	TRBD1	TRBJ2-5	CASSPRQGVRETQYF	TGTGCCAGCAGTCCGCGACAGGGCGTAAGAGAGACCCAGTACTTC
16	TRBV9	.	TRBD2	TRBJ2-1	CASSVGRTSGANEQFF	TGTGCCAGCAGCGTAGGGAGGACTAGCGGGGCCAATGAGCAGTTCTTC
18	TRBV18	.	.	TRBJ1-3	CASSPTTQMTGPGNTIYF	TGTGCCAGCTCACCGACTACCCAGATGACAGGACCTGGAAACACCATATATTTT
16	TRBV11-2	.	TRBD2	TRBJ2-5	CASSSGLAGVGETQYF	TGTGCCAGCAGCTCGGGACTAGCGGGAGTCGGAGAGACCCAGTACTTC
14	TRBV5-1	.	TRBD1	TRBJ1-2	CASSLTGGDFSYTF	TGCGCCAGCAGCTTGACAGGGGGTGATTTTAGCTACACCTTC
14	TRBV9	.	TRBD1	TRBJ1-4	CASSVGTGGEKLFF	TGTGCCAGCAGCGTAGGGACAGGGGGTGAAAAACTGTTTTTT
15	TRBV10-1	.	TRBD1	TRBJ2-7	CASSADRGPFYEQYF	TGCGCCAGCAGCGCGGACAGGGGCCCGTTCTACGAGCAGTACTTC
15	TRBV7-3	.	.	TRBJ2-2	CASSLAGIGTGELFF	TGTGCCAGCAGCTTAGCGGGTATTGGCACCGGGGAGCTGTTTTTT
14	TRBV5-1	.	TRBD2	TRBJ2-7	CASSSVAGTYEQYF	TGCGCCAGCAGCTCGGTAGCGGGCACCTACGAGCAGTACTTC
13	TRBV2	.	.	TRBJ1-4	CASMSQYNEKLFF	TGTGCCAGCATGTCGCAGTACAATGAAAAACTGTTTTTT
17	TRBV5-4	.	TRBD2	TRBJ2-2	CASSLGGLAGWTGELFF	TGTGCCAGCAGCTTGGGGGGGTTAGCGGGATGGACCGGGGAGCTGTTTTTT
15	TRBV7-7	.	TRBD2	TRBJ2-5	CASSQVGGRQETQYF	TGTGCTAGCAGCCAGGTGGGGGGGAGACAAGAGACCCAGTACTTC
15	TRBV3-1/TRBV3-2	.	.	TRBJ1-3	CASSLYRSSGNTIYF	TGTGCCAGCAGCTTATACAGGTCCTCTGGAAACACCATATATTTT
15	TRBV27	.	.	TRBJ2-3	CASSLAEDYTDTQYF	TGTGCCAGCAGTTTAGCCGAGGACTACACAGATACGCAGTATTTT
15	TRBV28	.	.	TRBJ2-5	CASSSQVVRQETQYF	TGTGCCAGCAGTTCTCAAGTTGTCCGGCAAGAGACCCAGTACTTC
15	TRBV6-5	.	TRBD2	TRBJ2-3	CASSYSGGLTDTQYF	TGTGCCAGCAGTTACAGCGGGGGGCTCACAGATACGCAGTATTTT
16	TRBV28	.	.	TRBJ1-5	CASSPIWGRSNQPQHF	TGTGCCAGCAGTCCCATTTGGGGGCGAAGCAATCAGCCCCAGCATTTT
15	TRBV6-6	.	.	TRBJ2-1	CASNPRENRNNEQFF	TGTGCCAGCAACCCCCGGGAGAACCGGAACAATGAGCAGTTCTTC
16	TRBV4-1	.	TRBD2	TRBJ2-2	CASSHGRASGRGELFF	TGCGCCAGCAGCCATGGTAGGGCTAGCGGACGGGGGGAGCTGTTTTTT
14	TRBV11-1	.	.	TRBJ2-2	CASSRAGNTGELFF	TGTGCCAGCAGTAGGGCGGGAAACACCGGGGAGCTGTTTTTT
15	TRBV2	.	TRBD1	TRBJ1-1	CASRGDRGWNTEAFF	TGTGCCAGCAGAGGGGACAGGGGATGGAATACTGAAGCTTTCTTT
14	TRBV7-2	.	TRBD2	TRBJ2-1	CASSLGMGLAEQFF	TGTGCCAGCAGCTTAGGGATGGGACTAGCGGAGCAGTTCTTC
16	TRBV7-9	.	.	TRBJ2-6	CASITSRGAGANVLTF	TGTGCCAGCATCACCTCCCGGGGTGCTGGGGCCAACGTCCTGACTTTC
15	TRBV9	few	TRBD2	TRBJ2-3	CASSLLAGGQVTQYF	TGTGCCAGCAGCTTACTAGCGGGGGGGCAGGTTACGCAGTATTTT
15	TRBV6-5	.	TRBD2	TRBJ2-2	CASSYGTSRTGELFF	TGTGCCAGCAGTTACGGGACTAGCCGGACCGGGGAGCTGTTTTTT
15	TRBV6-5	once	.	TRBJ2-6	CASSYKGAGANVLTF	TGTGCCAGCAGTTACAAAGGAGCCGGGGCCAACGTCCTGACTTTC
15	TRBV5-1	.	TRBD1	TRBJ2-7	CASSMRQGSPYEQYF	TGCGCCAGCAGCATGAGACAGGGGTCCCCCTACGAGCAGTACTTC
13	TRBV3-1/TRBV3-2	.	TRBD1	TRBJ2-1	CASRDRATNEQFF	TGTGCCAGCCGGGACAGGGCCACCAATGAGCAGTTCTTC
15	TRBV5-4	.	.	TRBJ1-1	CASSLYRTGQAEAFF	TGTGCCAGCAGCTTGTATCGAACAGGGCAGGCGGAAGCTTTCTTT
17	TRBV6-1	.	.	TRBJ2-3	CASSEARATSQTNTQYF	TGTGCCAGCAGTGAAGCGAGGGCAACATCCCAGACGAATACGCAGTATTTT
14	TRBV5-1	.	TRBD1	TRBJ1-1	CASSPGTVNTEAFF	TGCGCCAGCAGCCCCGGGACAGTGAACACTGAAGCTTTCTTT
13	TRBV2	.	.	TRBJ1-5	CASSEYSNQPQHF	TGTGCCAGCAGTGAATATAGCAATCAGCCCCAGCATTTT
13	TRBV6-5	.	.	TRBJ2-1	CASSFGVYNEQFF	TGTGCCAGCAGTTTCGGGGTTTACAATGAGCAGTTCTTC
13	TRBV7-8	.	.	TRBJ2-7	CASSLAFSDEQYF	TGTGCCAGCAGCTTAGCCTTCTCGGACGAGCAGTACTTC
13	TRBV11-2	.	.	TRBJ1-1	CASSLAAGTEAFF	TGTGCCAGCAGCTTAGCCGCGGGGACTGAAGCTTTCTTT
15	TRBV11-2	.	.	TRBJ2-3	CASSFGGRSTDTQYF	TGTGCCAGCAGCTTTGGGGGGAGGAGCACAGATACGCAGTATTTT
14	TRBV29-1	.	.	TRBJ2-3	CSVQRPTNTDTQYF	TGCAGCGTTCAGCGTCCCACAAACACAGATACGCAGTATTTT
14	TRBV3-1/TRBV3-2	.	TRBD1	TRBJ1-3	CASRGTESGNTIYF	TGTGCCAGCAGGGGGACAGAGTCCGGAAACACCATATATTTT
19	TRBV28	.	.	TRBJ2-6	CASSLVLSGRRSGANVLTF	TGTGCCAGCAGTTTGGTTTTAAGCGGCCGCCGCTCTGGGGCCAACGTCCTGACTTTC
15	TRBV18	.	.	TRBJ2-1	CASSLDGSSYNEQFF	TGTGCCAGCTCATTGGACGGGAGCTCCTACAATGAGCAGTTCTTC
16	TRBV5-1	.	.	TRBJ2-5	CASSLVLGLLPETQYF	TGCGCCAGCAGCTTGGTCCTGGGACTGCTCCCAGAGACCCAGTACTTC
15	TRBV5-1	.	TRBD1	TRBJ1-1	CASSLGQGWNTEAFF	TGCGCCAGCAGCTTGGGACAGGGGTGGAACACTGAAGCTTTCTTT